This T cell receptor beta chain stems from a study of shared clonotypes between healthy human individuals (TCRdb year 2020). Looking at the study overall: The cohort included three men and a couple of women between 18 and 49 years of age. To estimate repertoire size and how much clonotype sharing occurs between individuals, the study deeply sequenced the blood TCR repertoires of five or six healthy adults. Each donor's leukapheresis produced roughly between roughly 0.85 and 10 billion PBMCs. To increase sequencing depth and limit assay-specific biases, different laboratories used diverse techniques to prepare libraries and sequence TCR repertoires. For each donor, three plates each were used for CD4 naive and CD4 memory, two plates were used for CD8 naive, and one plate was used for CD8 memory. General findings and caveats noted by the study authors: Sampling was restricted to blood, and TCR repertoires in tissue are likely to differ from TCR repertoires in blood. Based on pairwise subsampling, the degree of clonotype sharing among donors was expected to be affected by sequencing depth. Compared with non-shared clonotypes, clonotypes shared by all four sorted-subset donors had higher generation probabilities. Across a handful of donors, approximately 4.6% of naive CD4, roughly 3.4% of naive CD8, 2% to 2.5% of memory CD4, and approximately 0.4% of memory CD8 clonotypes were shared. The small number of donors limited the genetic and exposure-history diversity represented. Rarefaction of sorted-subset datasets indicated incomplete sequencing despite the large sequencing depth. Estimated clonotype richness was generally larger for naive than for memory subsets.

Using the deep immunoSEQ assay, multiplex PCR amplified TCR CDR3 regions from genomic DNA. Extracted genomic DNA from each cell subset was spread evenly across all wells of several immunoSEQ 96-well plates, with each plate serving as a replicate. For sorted subsets, around 200 ng genomic DNA, equal to some 30,000 T cell genomes, was loaded into each replicate PCR. Purified libraries were measured with a Qubit 3.0 fluorometer, size-checked on a Bioanalyzer 2100, and measured again with the KAPA Library Quantification kit. A separate single-read 150-cycle Illumina NextSeq 550 flow cell was used to sequence each immunoSEQ 96-well plate. The authors' analysis ran thus. The immunoSEQ output contained only junctional sequences without quality scores, so filtering could not match that applied to full-length reads. Sequences were annotated with PyIR, a Python wrapper for IgBLAST v1.9, and V/J genes and CDR3 were assigned using IMGT germline references. Reads were filtered out if the reads had weak V/J assignments (E-value above 1e-6), no CDR3, stop codons, out-of-frame junctions, or ambiguous translated residues. V3J clonotypes were defined by identical inferred V gene, J gene, and CDR3 amino acid sequence. Percentage overlap between repertoires was computed as shared unique clonotypes divided by the size of the smaller repertoire. Richness of each repertoire was evaluated using RTK rarefaction, the Chao1 estimator, and Recon v2.1 estimates of unobserved clonotypes. For all TCRbeta clonotypes obtained by the gDNA method from a few donors, generation probabilities were computed with OLGA. In its TCRdb copy, this immuneACCESS table keeps in-frame sequences only and misses some clones. Where compared with another copy, unresolved V genes explain less than half of these, and the others have no known cause. That table furnishes V, J and clone size, whereas the DNA furnished D and trimming. Present in this sample are under 850,000 clones, 72% of which were seen just once. 1.8% of the sample is held by the ten biggest clonotypes.

Comments on this clone: Its binding antigen is unknown. The record has no base qualities; no much larger clone is one base away.

The CDR1 and CDR2 encoded by the germline V gene are SGHAT and FQNNGV. The CDR3 holds 14 amino acids from the cysteine to the phenylalanine. Only the CDR3 DNA stays, 42 bases, in frame from base 1. V is reduced by 3 bases and J by 3 bases, leaving a spacing of 11 bases between them. The donors were healthy, HIV-negative adults who had no recently reported acute infections or vaccinations. Every donor was a Caucasian adult residing in Nashville, Tennessee, USA. Magnetic negative selection was used to enrich CD4+ T cells, after which naive cells were positively selected on CD45RA and the negative fraction became the memory subset. Blood was collected by leukapheresis, and PBMCs were isolated by Ficoll-Histopaque density gradient centrifugation and then cryopreserved in liquid nitrogen vapor phase. Analytical flow cytometry was used to check the purity and quantity of every magnetically sorted T cell population. Each sorted fraction had its genomic DNA isolated and then quantified by UV absorbance on a Nanodrop 2000c.

The sequenced sample consisted of memory CD4+ T cells sorted from blood. The intended sense of this specimen's cell subset or site label: CD45RA-negative fraction. The rearrangement combines TRBV11-2 with TRBJ2-5; a tentative D match to TRBD2 spans 5 bases. This sequence originates from a woman in her 30s in good health. The DNA sequence is as follows: TGTGCCAGCAGCTTGGACTGGAACAAAGAGACCCAGTACTTC. Its protein reads: CASSLDWNKETQYF.